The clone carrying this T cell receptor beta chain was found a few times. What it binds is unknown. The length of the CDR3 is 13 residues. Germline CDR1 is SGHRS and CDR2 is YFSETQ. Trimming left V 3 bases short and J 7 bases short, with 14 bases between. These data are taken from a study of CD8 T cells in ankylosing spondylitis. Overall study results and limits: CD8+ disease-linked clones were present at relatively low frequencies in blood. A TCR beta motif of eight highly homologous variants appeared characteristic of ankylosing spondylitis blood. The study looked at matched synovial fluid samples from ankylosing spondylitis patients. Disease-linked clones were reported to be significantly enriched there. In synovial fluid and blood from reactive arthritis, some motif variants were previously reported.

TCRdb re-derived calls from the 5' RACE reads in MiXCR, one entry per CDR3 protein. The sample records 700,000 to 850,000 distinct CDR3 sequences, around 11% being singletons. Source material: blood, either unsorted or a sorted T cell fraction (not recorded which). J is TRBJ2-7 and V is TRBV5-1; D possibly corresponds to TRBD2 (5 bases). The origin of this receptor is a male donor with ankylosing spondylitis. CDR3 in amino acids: CASSSGTLWEQYF. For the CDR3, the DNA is TGCGCCAGCAGCTCGGGAACCCTATGGGAGCAGTACTTC. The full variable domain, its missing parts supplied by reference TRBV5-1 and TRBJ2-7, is KAGVTQTPRYLIKTRGQQVTLSCSPISGHRSVSWYQQTPGQGLQFLFEYFSETQRNKGNFPGRFSGRQFSNSRSEMNVSTLELGDSALYLCASSSGTLWEQYFGPGTRLTVT.